These 2 T cell receptor beta chains share one sample of origin, sequenced in a study of T cells expressing NK-cell markers. Each CDR3 protein gets one entry in TCRdb, which reprocessed the 5' RACE reads and gives no DNA. The table for this sample gives 250,000 to 300,000 distinct CDR3 sequences. The material sequenced was blood T cells: a sorted CD56 or NKG2C T cell subset, CD4+ or CD8+ T cells, or bulk PBMC T cells (not recorded which). Source of these receptors: a woman aged 18-70 years in good health.

The J gene is TRBJ1-4, the V gene TRBV3-1; the TRBD1 assignment by TCRdb is unverifiable without DNA. The CDR3 is 14 residues long. Germline V lookup: CDR1 LGHDT, CDR2 YNNKEL (reference sequence). The CDR3 sequence is CASSQGAANEKLFF.

The V and J genes are TRBV29-1 and TRBJ1-2. Germline loops: CDR1 SQVTM, CDR2 ANQGSEA. This CDR3 has 12 amino acids. The CDR3 loop reads CSANLRSYGYTF.